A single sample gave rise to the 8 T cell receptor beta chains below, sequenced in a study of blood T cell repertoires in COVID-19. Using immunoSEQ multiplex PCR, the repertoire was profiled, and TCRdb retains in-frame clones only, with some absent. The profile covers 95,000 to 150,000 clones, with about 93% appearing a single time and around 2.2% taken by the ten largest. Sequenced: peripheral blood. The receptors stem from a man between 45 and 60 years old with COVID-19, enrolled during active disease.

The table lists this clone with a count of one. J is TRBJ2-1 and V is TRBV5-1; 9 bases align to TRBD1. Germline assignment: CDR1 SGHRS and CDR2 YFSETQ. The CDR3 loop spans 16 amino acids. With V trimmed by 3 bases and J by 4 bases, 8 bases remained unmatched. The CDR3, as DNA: TGCGCCAGCAGCTCAGAACCCGGGACAGGGTACAATGAGCAGTTCTTC. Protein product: CASSSEPGTGYNEQFF.

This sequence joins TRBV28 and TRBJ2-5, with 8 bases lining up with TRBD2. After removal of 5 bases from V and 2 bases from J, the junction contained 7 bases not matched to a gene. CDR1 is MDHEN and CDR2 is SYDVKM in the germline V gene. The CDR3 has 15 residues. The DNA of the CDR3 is TGTGCCAGCAGTCCTTTAGCGGGAAATCAAGAGACCCAGTACTTC. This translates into CASSPLAGNQETQYF.

The CDR3 nucleotides are TGTGCCAGCAGTTATAACCAGCTGGGGGGCACCGGGGAGCTGTTTTTT. This translates into CASSYNQLGGTGELFF. The chain combines TRBV6-5 with TRBJ2-2, with a tentative D call TRBD2 (6 bases). V gave up 3 bases and J gave up 4 bases, with 15 bases separating them. The length of the CDR3 is 16 residues. CDR1 and CDR2 from the germline V gene are MNHEY and SVGAGI.

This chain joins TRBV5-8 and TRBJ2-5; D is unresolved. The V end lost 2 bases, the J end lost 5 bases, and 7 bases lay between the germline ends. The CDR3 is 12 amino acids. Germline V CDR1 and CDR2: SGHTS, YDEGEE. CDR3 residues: CASSFLGETQYF. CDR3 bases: TGTGCCAGCAGCTTTCTCGGGGAGACCCAGTACTTC.

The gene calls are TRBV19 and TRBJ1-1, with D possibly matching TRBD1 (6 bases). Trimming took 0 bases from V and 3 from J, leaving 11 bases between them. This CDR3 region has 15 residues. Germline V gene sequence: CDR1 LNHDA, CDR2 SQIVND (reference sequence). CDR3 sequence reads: CASSIDRGADTEAFF. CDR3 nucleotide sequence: TGTGCCAGTAGTATAGATCGGGGGGCCGACACTGAAGCTTTCTTT.

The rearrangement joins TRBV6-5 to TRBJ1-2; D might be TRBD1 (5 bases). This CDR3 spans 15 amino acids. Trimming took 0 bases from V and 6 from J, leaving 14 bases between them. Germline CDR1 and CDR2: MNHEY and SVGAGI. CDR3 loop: CASSYSAAQGNGYTF. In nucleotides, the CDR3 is TGTGCCAGCAGTTACTCGGCAGCCCAGGGTAATGGCTACACCTTC.

The CDR3 protein is CASSSRGDTQYF. The CDR3 coding sequence is TGTGCCAGCAGCTCCCGGGGGGATACGCAGTATTTT. This rearrangement joins TRBV7-2 to TRBJ2-3; weak D call: TRBD2 (6 bases). The CDR3 totals 12 residues. Germline V CDR1 and CDR2: SGHTA, FQGNSA. Trimming removed 4 bases at V and 6 bases at J, with 8 bases between.

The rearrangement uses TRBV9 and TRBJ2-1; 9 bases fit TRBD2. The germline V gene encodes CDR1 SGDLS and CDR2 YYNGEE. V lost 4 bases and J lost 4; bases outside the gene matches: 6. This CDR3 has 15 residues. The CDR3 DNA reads TGTGCCAGCAGCCCCCGGACTAGCGAGTACAATGAGCAGTTCTTC. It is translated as CASSPRTSEYNEQFF.